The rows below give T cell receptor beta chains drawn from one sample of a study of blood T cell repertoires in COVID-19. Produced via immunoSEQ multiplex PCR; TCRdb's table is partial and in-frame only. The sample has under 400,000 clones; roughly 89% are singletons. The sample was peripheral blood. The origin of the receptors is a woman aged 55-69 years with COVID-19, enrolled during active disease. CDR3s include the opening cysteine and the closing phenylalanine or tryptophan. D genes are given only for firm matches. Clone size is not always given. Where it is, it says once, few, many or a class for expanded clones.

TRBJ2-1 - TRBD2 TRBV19 CASSTPLLAGRNNEQFF TGTGCCAGTAGTACTCCTTTACTAGCGGGACGAAACAATGAGCAGTTCTTC
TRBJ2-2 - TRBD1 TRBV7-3 CASSSSGQGAGRELFF TGTGCCAGCAGTTCATCAGGACAGGGGGCTGGCCGGGAGCTGTTTTTT
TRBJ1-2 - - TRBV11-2 CASSLNSGLSGYTF TGTGCCAGCAGCTTAAATTCAGGGTTGAGTGGCTACACCTTC
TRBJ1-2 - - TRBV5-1 CASSLEGRDSYGYTF TGCGCCAGCAGCTTGGAAGGCAGGGATTCCTATGGCTACACCTTC
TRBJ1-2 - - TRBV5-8 CASSLGFRQGLDYGYTF TGTGCCAGCAGCTTGGGTTTTCGGCAGGGTCTGGACTATGGCTACACCTTC
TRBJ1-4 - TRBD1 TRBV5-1 CASQGGANEKLFF TGCGCCAGCCAGGGGGGAGCTAATGAAAAACTGTTTTTT
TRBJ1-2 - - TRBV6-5 CASSYGQLYGYTF TGTGCCAGCAGTTACGGACAGCTCTATGGCTACACCTTC
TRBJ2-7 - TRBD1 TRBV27 CASSLALGQGYEQYF TGTGCCAGCAGTTTAGCCCTCGGACAGGGCTACGAGCAGTACTTC
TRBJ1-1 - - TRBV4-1 CASSTLTANTEAFF TGCGCCAGCTCGACCTTAACAGCGAACACTGAAGCTTTCTTT
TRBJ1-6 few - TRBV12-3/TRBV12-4 CASSPSGRSPLHF TGTGCCAGCAGTCCCTCAGGAAGGTCACCCCTCCACTTT
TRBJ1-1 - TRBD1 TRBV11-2 CASSLTQGDTEAFF TGTGCCAGCAGCTTAACCCAGGGGGACACTGAAGCTTTCTTT
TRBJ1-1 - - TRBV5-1 CASSLGVGREGTEAFF TGCGCCAGCAGCTTGGGGGTGGGCAGGGAAGGGACTGAAGCTTTCTTT
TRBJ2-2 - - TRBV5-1 CASSLAGVSGELFF TGCGCCAGCAGCTTGGCCGGGGTCTCCGGGGAGCTGTTTTTT
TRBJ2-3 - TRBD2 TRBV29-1 CSVGLAGPDTQYF TGCAGCGTCGGACTAGCGGGGCCAGATACGCAGTATTTT
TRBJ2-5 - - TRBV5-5 CASSPRTVEETQYF TGTGCCAGCAGCCCGCGGACAGTAGAAGAGACCCAGTACTTC
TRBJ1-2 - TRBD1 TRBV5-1 CASSQNGQGSGYTF TGCGCCAGCAGCCAAAACGGACAGGGTTCGGGCTACACCTTC
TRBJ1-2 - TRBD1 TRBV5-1 CASSSPPKGTGDVGYTF TGCGCCAGCAGCTCCCCACCGAAGGGGACAGGGGACGTTGGCTACACCTTC
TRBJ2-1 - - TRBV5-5 CASSLAPSSYNEQFF TGTGCCAGCAGCTTGGCGCCCAGCTCCTACAATGAGCAGTTCTTC
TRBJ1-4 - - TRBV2 CASRKTRSGGESEKLFF TGTGCCAGCCGGAAGACACGGTCGGGGGGTGAGAGTGAAAAACTGTTTTTT
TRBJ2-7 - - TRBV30 CAWKWREAYEQYF TGTGCCTGGAAGTGGAGGGAGGCCTACGAGCAGTACTTC
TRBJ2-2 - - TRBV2 CASTPNRGGFGELFF TGTGCCAGCACCCCGAATAGGGGCGGCTTCGGGGAGCTGTTTTTT
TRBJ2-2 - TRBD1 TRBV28 CASSPYRGTGELFF TGTGCCAGCAGTCCATACAGGGGAACCGGGGAGCTGTTTTTT
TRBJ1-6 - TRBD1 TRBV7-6 CASSPGQGGSNSPLHF TGTGCCAGCAGCCCAGGACAGGGGGGAAGTAATTCACCCCTCCACTTT
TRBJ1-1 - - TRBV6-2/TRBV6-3 CASSYSGPAGAFF TGTGCCAGCAGTTACTCTGGTCCTGCGGGGGCTTTCTTT
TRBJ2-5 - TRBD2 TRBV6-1 CASSEIFAGREKETQYF TGTGCCAGCAGTGAAATTTTTGCGGGGAGGGAAAAAGAGACCCAGTACTTC
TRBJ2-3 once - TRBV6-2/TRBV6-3 CASSFPGSRADTQYF TGTGCCAGCAGTTTCCCAGGGTCCAGGGCAGATACGCAGTATTTT
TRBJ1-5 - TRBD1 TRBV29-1 CSVEGDRGGNQPQHF TGCAGCGTGGAGGGGGACAGGGGAGGCAATCAGCCCCAGCATTTT
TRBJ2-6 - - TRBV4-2 CASSQEEGAGGANVLTF TGTGCCAGCAGCCAAGAAGAAGGGGCTGGTGGGGCCAACGTCCTGACTTTC
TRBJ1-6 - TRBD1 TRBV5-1 CASSPGTAYNSPLHF TGCGCCAGCAGCCCCGGGACAGCTTATAATTCACCCCTCCACTTT
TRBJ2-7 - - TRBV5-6 CASSPTTSTYEQYF TGTGCCAGCAGCCCTACGACTAGTACTTACGAGCAGTACTTC
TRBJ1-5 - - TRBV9 CASSVGAGERNQPQHF TGTGCCAGCAGCGTAGGAGCGGGGGAACGCAATCAGCCCCAGCATTTT
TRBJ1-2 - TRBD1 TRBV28 CASSTRQGPTLYGYTF TGTGCCAGCAGTACCCGACAGGGGCCTACTCTCTATGGCTACACCTTC
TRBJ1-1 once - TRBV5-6 CASSPWNTEAFF TGTGCCAGCAGCCCATGGAACACTGAAGCTTTCTTT
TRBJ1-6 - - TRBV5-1 CASSRLREAPLHF TGCGCCAGCAGCAGGTTAAGGGAGGCACCCCTCCACTTT
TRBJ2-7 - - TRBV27 CASSLKGDGAYEQYF TGTGCCAGCAGTTTAAAGGGCGACGGGGCCTACGAGCAGTACTTC
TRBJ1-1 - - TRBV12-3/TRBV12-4 CASSPPSGTEAFF TGTGCCAGCAGTCCCCCTTCCGGCACTGAAGCTTTCTTT
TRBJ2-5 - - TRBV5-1 CASTMGGARETQYF TGCGCCAGCACCATGGGGGGGGCCCGAGAGACCCAGTACTTC
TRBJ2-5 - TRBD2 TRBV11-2 CASSPTGAGGPGETQYF TGTGCCAGCAGCCCGACGGGAGCGGGGGGACCGGGCGAGACCCAGTACTTC
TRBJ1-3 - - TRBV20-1 CSASAWGVGNTIYF TGCAGTGCTAGTGCGTGGGGGGTGGGAAACACCATATATTTT
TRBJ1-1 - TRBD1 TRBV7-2 CASSVRDRGSEAFF TGTGCCAGCAGCGTCCGGGACAGGGGGAGTGAAGCTTTCTTT
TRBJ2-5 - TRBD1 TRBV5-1 CASSSQGQGFETQYF TGCGCCAGCAGCTCCCAGGGACAGGGGTTTGAGACCCAGTACTTC
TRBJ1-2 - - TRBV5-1 CASSTLPSNYGYTF TGCGCCAGCAGCACTCTACCTTCGAACTATGGCTACACCTTC
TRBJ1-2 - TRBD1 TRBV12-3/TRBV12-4 CASSSGQWRYTF TGTGCCAGCAGTTCGGGACAGTGGCGCTACACCTTC
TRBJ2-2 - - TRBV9 CASSVGGSGSRGTGELFF TGTGCCAGCAGCGTAGGGGGGTCGGGTTCGCGGGGCACCGGGGAGCTGTTTTTT
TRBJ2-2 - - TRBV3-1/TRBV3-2 CASSRKPGTSNTGELFF TGTGCCAGCAGCCGAAAACCCGGGACTTCAAACACCGGGGAGCTGTTTTTT
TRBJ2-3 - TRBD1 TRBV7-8 CASSLGTGVIDTQYF TGTGCCAGCAGCTTAGGGACAGGGGTGATAGATACGCAGTATTTT
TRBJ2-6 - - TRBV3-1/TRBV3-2 CASSQEAPGAGANVLTF TGTGCCAGCAGCCAAGAGGCCCCTGGAGCAGGGGCCAACGTCCTGACTTTC
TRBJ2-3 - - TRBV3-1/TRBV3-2 CASSQEPGRTQYF TGTGCCAGCAGCCAAGAACCTGGCAGGACGCAGTATTTT
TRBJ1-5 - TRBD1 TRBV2 CASSDVAGQAQHF TGTGCCAGCAGTGACGTTGCGGGACAGGCCCAGCATTTT
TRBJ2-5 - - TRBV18 CASSLNTRRQETQYF TGTGCCAGCTCATTGAACACTAGGCGCCAAGAGACCCAGTACTTC